This is a list of T cell receptor beta chains from one sample in a study of T cells after yellow fever vaccination. TCRdb called the 5' RACE reads again in MiXCR, with one record for every CDR3 protein. The table includes approximately 160,000 distinct CDR3 sequences, 6.2% detected once. The source material was CD4+ T cells sorted from PBMCs, sampled on the day of the first yellow fever vaccination. These receptors originate from a man aged 18 to 30 who received the YFV17D yellow fever vaccine. Each CDR3 is given with its conserved first and last residue. D genes are given only for firm matches. Clone size is stated in some rows and not others, as once, few, many or a class when expanded.

>-|TRBV2|TRBJ1-5|TRBD1
TGTGCCAGCAGTGCGACAGGGGAGCCCCAGCATTTT
CASSATGEPQHF
>-|TRBV6-5|TRBJ1-1|-
TGTGCCAGCAGTTACTCGTACGGGAGAGGAGCTTTCTTT
CASSYSYGRGAFF
>-|TRBV29-1|TRBJ1-1|TRBD1
TGCAGCGTTGAAATGGGACAGGGGATCTTCGGAGCTTTCTTT
CSVEMGQGIFGAFF
>-|TRBV20-1|TRBJ1-1|-
TGCTGTGCCCTTCTACGGCGGGTTTCGAACACTGAAGCTTTCTTT
CCALLRRVSNTEAFF
>many|TRBV28|TRBJ1-1|-
TGTGCCAGCACCCCGGGGGGCCCGAACACTGAAGCTTTCTTT
CASTPGGPNTEAFF
>many|TRBV4-2|TRBJ2-1|-
TGTGCCAGCAGCCAAGACGCGGGCAGGCAGTTCTTC
CASSQDAGRQFF
>-|TRBV3-1|TRBJ2-4|TRBD1
TGTGCCAGCAGACTCCGGGACAGGGGGGAATCAAACATTCAGTACTTC
CASRLRDRGESNIQYF
>few|TRBV7-3|TRBJ1-5|TRBD1
TGTGCCAGCAGCCGACAGGGGCGGCCCCAGCATTTT
CASSRQGRPQHF
>few|TRBV20-1|TRBJ2-3|-
TGCAGTGCTAGCGACGTCACAGATACGCAGTATTTT
CSASDVTDTQYF
>many|TRBV6-2/TRBV6-3|TRBJ2-3|TRBD2
TGTGCCAGCAGAGATTTAGCGGGGGCCTACAGCACAGATACGCAGTATTTT
CASRDLAGAYSTDTQYF
>many|TRBV13|TRBJ1-1|-
TGTGCCAGCAGCGCCAAATACAGGGTGACTGAAGCTTTCTTT
CASSAKYRVTEAFF
>many|TRBV7-2|TRBJ2-3|-
TGTGCCAGCAGCTCCCCTAGTACCCCAGATACGCAGTATTTT
CASSSPSTPDTQYF
>many|TRBV18|TRBJ2-5|TRBD1
TGTGCCAGCTCACCCCGGACAGGGGAGACCCAGTACTTC
CASSPRTGETQYF
>many|TRBV7-2|TRBJ1-6|-
TGTGCCAGCAGCTCTCAGGGGACCCTTAATTCACCCCTCCACTTT
CASSSQGTLNSPLHF
>many|TRBV3-1|TRBJ2-3|-
TGTGCCAGCAGCGATGATTTAGCAGGGATCTCTTCGGGGGATACGCAGTATTTT
CASSDDLAGISSGDTQYF
>few|TRBV29-1|TRBJ1-3|-
TGCAGCGTGGAACAGGGTGGAAACACCATATATTTT
CSVEQGGNTIYF
>many|TRBV12-5|TRBJ2-7|TRBD1
TGTGCTAGTGGTTCGGGGGACAGGATATACGAGCAGTACTTC
CASGSGDRIYEQYF
>-|TRBV24-1|TRBJ1-5|TRBD1
TGTGCCACCAGTGATTGGACAGGGTCAAATCAGCCCCAGCATTTT
CATSDWTGSNQPQHF
>-|TRBV2|TRBJ1-1|-
TGTGCCAGCAACCTGGCTCCGGGGGCTGAAGCTTTCTTT
CASNLAPGAEAFF
>many|TRBV7-2|TRBJ1-2|TRBD1
TGTGCCAGCAGCTTCGGGACAGGGGGCTATGGCTACACCTTC
CASSFGTGGYGYTF
>few|TRBV15|TRBJ1-5|-
TGTGCCACCAGCAGCGGGCAGCCTTATAGCAATCAGCCCCAGCATTTT
CATSSGQPYSNQPQHF
>many|TRBV20-1|TRBJ1-3|-
TGCAGTGCCGCCCTACCAGGGGACTCTGGAAACACCATATATTTT
CSAALPGDSGNTIYF
>-|TRBV20-1|TRBJ2-3|TRBD1
TGCAGTGCGTCCGGGACAGGGGGCAAACGGGATACGCAGTATTTT
CSASGTGGKRDTQYF
>many|TRBV12-3/TRBV12-4|TRBJ1-6|TRBD1
TGTGCCAGCAGCCCGGGACAGGTTTATAATTCACCCCTCCACTTT
CASSPGQVYNSPLHF
>many|TRBV5-1|TRBJ2-6|-
TGCGCCAGCAGCTTGGTTCCTACTCTGGGGGCCAACGTCCTGACTTTC
CASSLVPTLGANVLTF
>many|TRBV6-2/TRBV6-3|TRBJ2-1|TRBD2
TGTGCCAGCAGTGGCCCACTAGCGGGGAGTGAGCAGTTCTTC
CASSGPLAGSEQFF
>many|TRBV6-1|TRBJ2-3|-
TGTGCCAGCATCTGGGGGGCCAGCACAGATACGCAGTATTTT
CASIWGASTDTQYF
>-|TRBV20-1|TRBJ2-2|-
TGCAGTGCTAGATCAGTGAACGCCGGGGAGCTGTTTTTT
CSARSVNAGELFF
>many|TRBV5-4|TRBJ2-4|-
TGTGCCAGCAGCTTGAACGGGATAAACATTCAGTACTTC
CASSLNGINIQYF
>few|TRBV6-5|TRBJ1-1|-
TGTGCCAGCAGTTACTCGGGAGGGGTCACTGAAGCTTTCTTT
CASSYSGGVTEAFF
>many|TRBV9|TRBJ2-3|-
TGTGCCAGCAGCGTAGACTCGAGGTACACAGATACGCAGTATTTT
CASSVDSRYTDTQYF
>many|TRBV28|TRBJ2-1|-
TGTGCCAGCAGTTTGAGAGGGTCTAGGTTCTTC
CASSLRGSRFF
>-|TRBV5-1|TRBJ2-3|-
TGCGCCAGCAGCTTGGGGCTTGGAGGGGATACGCAGTATTTT
CASSLGLGGDTQYF
>few|TRBV7-9|TRBJ1-5|-
TGTGCCAGCAGCTTAAACACCTATCAGCCCCAGCATTTT
CASSLNTYQPQHF
>many|TRBV20-1|TRBJ2-7|TRBD2
TGCAGTGCTCCTGCGGGGGCCTACGAGCAGTACTTC
CSAPAGAYEQYF
>many|TRBV18|TRBJ2-7|-
TGTGCCAGCTCACCGGCGGGCACCGCTTACGAGCAGTACTTC
CASSPAGTAYEQYF
>many|TRBV12-3/TRBV12-4|TRBJ1-2|-
TGTGCCAGCAGTACGGACAGAACCTATGGCTACACCTTC
CASSTDRTYGYTF
>many|TRBV18|TRBJ2-2|-
TGTGCCAGCTCACCGTCCCTGGCCTTTCCGAACACCGGGGAGCTGTTTTTT
CASSPSLAFPNTGELFF
>-|TRBV7-3|TRBJ2-2|TRBD1
TGTGCCAGCAGCCGAGACAGGGGGTTGACCGGGGAGCTGTTTTTT
CASSRDRGLTGELFF
>few|TRBV10-3|TRBJ2-1|-
TGTGCCATCAGTGATAGTACTAGAAGGCACAATGAGCAGTTCTTC
CAISDSTRRHNEQFF
>-|TRBV5-1|TRBJ2-2|TRBD1
TGCGCCAGCAGCCCAGGGGGTCCGGGGGAGCTGTTTTTT
CASSPGGPGELFF
>-|TRBV7-2|TRBJ2-7|-
TGTGCCAGCAGCCCGAGCAGCCTACACTACGAGCAGTACTTC
CASSPSSLHYEQYF
>-|TRBV20-1|TRBJ2-7|-
TGCAGTGCTGACAGGGACTACGAGTACGAGCAGTACTTC
CSADRDYEYEQYF
>few|TRBV6-5|TRBJ1-5|-
TGTGCCAGCAGAAGACCCGACGTTGGTCAGCCCCAGCATTTT
CASRRPDVGQPQHF
>-|TRBV20-1|TRBJ2-3|TRBD2
TGCTCTAGCGGGGGGGCCACAGATACGCAGTATTTT
CSSGGATDTQYF
>-|TRBV3-1|TRBJ2-5|-
TGTGCCAGCAGCCACGGGGAGACCCAGTACTTC
CASSHGETQYF
>few|TRBV18|TRBJ2-5|-
TGTGCCAGCTTGTGGACAGCCCAAGAGACCCAGTACTTC
CASLWTAQETQYF
>-|TRBV29-1|TRBJ1-4|-
TGCAGCGTTTCCAGTGACGGCCGACTTAATGAAAAACTGTTTTTT
CSVSSDGRLNEKLFF
>-|TRBV9|TRBJ1-2|TRBD1
TGTGCCAGCAGCGAAGGACAGGGGCTAGCTAACTATGGCTACACCTTC
CASSEGQGLANYGYTF
>many|TRBV2|TRBJ1-1|-
TGTGCCAGCAGGAGTGGGGCGGGACCTTACACTGAAGCTTTCTTT
CASRSGAGPYTEAFF
>few|TRBV7-2|TRBJ2-7|TRBD1
TGTGCCAGCAGCCGACAGGGCGAGCAGTACTTC
CASSRQGEQYF
>many|TRBV28|TRBJ1-2|-
TGTGCCAGCAGTAAACCCGGGGCGGGGAACTATGGCTACACCTTC
CASSKPGAGNYGYTF
>many|TRBV5-1|TRBJ2-5|TRBD1
TGCGCCAGCAGCTTCGGGACAGGGCAAGAGACCCAGTACTTC
CASSFGTGQETQYF
>few|TRBV4-1|TRBJ1-6|-
TGCGCCAGCAGCTGGACGGGACCTAATTCACCCCTCCACTTT
CASSWTGPNSPLHF
>many|TRBV4-2|TRBJ2-5|-
TGTGCCAGCAGCCAACCGGGGAGCCGGGAGACCCAGTACTTC
CASSQPGSRETQYF
>-|TRBV2|TRBJ1-1|-
TGTGCCAGCAGTGACGACGTAATGAACACTGAAGCTTTCTTT
CASSDDVMNTEAFF
>few|TRBV10-3|TRBJ2-3|TRBD2
TGTGCCATCAGTGGGAGCGGGGTCAGCACAGATACGCAGTATTTT
CAISGSGVSTDTQYF